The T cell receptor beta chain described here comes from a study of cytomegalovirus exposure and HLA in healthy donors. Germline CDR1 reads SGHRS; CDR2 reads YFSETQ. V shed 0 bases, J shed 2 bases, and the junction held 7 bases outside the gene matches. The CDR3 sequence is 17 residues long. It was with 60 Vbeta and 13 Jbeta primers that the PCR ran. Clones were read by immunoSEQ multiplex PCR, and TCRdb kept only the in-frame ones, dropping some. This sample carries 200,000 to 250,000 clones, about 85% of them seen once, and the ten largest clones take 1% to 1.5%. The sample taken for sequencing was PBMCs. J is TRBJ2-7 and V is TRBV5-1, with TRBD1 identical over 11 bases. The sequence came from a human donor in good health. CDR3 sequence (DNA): TGCGCCAGCAGCTTGGGGACAGGGGGCAGAAGCCCCTACGAGCAGTACTTC. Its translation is CASSLGTGGRSPYEQYF.